A selection of T cell receptor beta chains follows, all from one sample in a study of blood T cell repertoires in COVID-19. Using immunoSEQ multiplex PCR, the repertoire was profiled, and TCRdb retains in-frame clones only, with some absent. The data show under 200,000 clones, with approximately 79% seen just once and more than 6.5% held by the top ten. What was sequenced was peripheral blood. Receptors were obtained from a woman aged 55-70 years with COVID-19, enrolled during active disease. CDR3s include the opening cysteine and the closing phenylalanine or tryptophan. Fields, in order: V gene, D gene, clone size, J gene, CDR3 DNA, CDR3 protein. D genes are given only for firm matches. Clone size is not always given. Where it is, it says once, few, many or a class for expanded clones.

TRBV6-5	TRBD1	.	TRBJ1-1	TGTGCCAGCAGGCGACAGGGGAACACTGAAGCTTTCTTT	CASRRQGNTEAFF
TRBV21-1	.	.	TRBJ2-7	TGTGCCAGCAGCCGGGACACCGCCTACGAGCAGTACTTC	CASSRDTAYEQYF
TRBV28	TRBD2	few	TRBJ2-7	TGTGCCAGCAGACGAACTAGCGGGAGTGAGTACGAGCAGTACTTC	CASRRTSGSEYEQYF
TRBV6-5	TRBD1	.	TRBJ1-1	TGTGCCAGCAGTTTACTAGGGACAGGGGGTGAAGCTTTCTTT	CASSLLGTGGEAFF
TRBV5-1	.	.	TRBJ1-4	TGCGCCAGCAGCCCCTATTCTGGTGAAAAACTGTTTTTT	CASSPYSGEKLFF
TRBV18	.	.	TRBJ1-2	TGTGCCAGCTCACCGTCCGGGTGGGAGTCTGGCTACACCTTC	CASSPSGWESGYTF
TRBV11-2	TRBD1	.	TRBJ1-4	TGTGCCAGCAGCTTAGCGTGGGGCTCCCAGGGGGAACTGTTTTTT	CASSLAWGSQGELFF
TRBV7-6	TRBD1	.	TRBJ1-1	TGTGCCAGCAGCTTAGTTCCCCGGGACAGGGGATTCACTGAAGCTTTCTTT	CASSLVPRDRGFTEAFF
TRBV6-5	TRBD1	.	TRBJ2-2	TGTGCCAGCACCTTGGACAGGGGCACCGGGGAGCTGTTTTTT	CASTLDRGTGELFF
TRBV5-4	TRBD1	.	TRBJ1-1	TGTGCCAGCAGCGCGGGACAGGGGCCCGGCACTGAAGCTTTCTTT	CASSAGQGPGTEAFF
TRBV5-4	.	.	TRBJ2-3	TGTGCCAGCAGCTTGGTTGGTAGCGGAAGCACAGATACGCAGTATTTT	CASSLVGSGSTDTQYF
TRBV6-2/TRBV6-3	.	few	TRBJ2-1	TGTGCCAGCAGTTACCCCTTAGGAGGCGATGAGCAGTTCTTC	CASSYPLGGDEQFF
TRBV5-1	TRBD1	few	TRBJ1-2	TGCGCCAGCAGCTTCGGGACAGCTAACTATGGCTACACCTTC	CASSFGTANYGYTF
TRBV7-2	.	.	TRBJ2-5	TGTGCCAGCAGCTTGGAAGACAGCCAAGAGACCCAGTACTTC	CASSLEDSQETQYF
TRBV5-6	TRBD1	.	TRBJ1-6	TGTGCCAGCAGCCTTGGAGCGGACAGGCGCGTTGGTAATTCACCCCTCCACTTT	CASSLGADRRVGNSPLHF
TRBV6-5	.	.	TRBJ2-7	TGTGCCAGCAGAAGTCCCCGACAGACGGGCGAGCAGTACTTC	CASRSPRQTGEQYF
TRBV25-1	.	.	TRBJ2-7	TGTGCCAGCAGGGGGGGGGCAGGGCTCTCCTACGAGCAGTACTTC	CASRGGAGLSYEQYF
TRBV5-4	.	.	TRBJ2-6	TGTGCCAGCAGCTCCGGGTCCTCTGGGGCCAACGTCCTGACTTTC	CASSSGSSGANVLTF
TRBV5-1	TRBD2	.	TRBJ2-3	TGCGCCAGCAGCTTGGGATGGTCGGCAGCGGGAGGTCCAGATACGCAGTATTTT	CASSLGWSAAGGPDTQYF
TRBV7-6	TRBD1	.	TRBJ1-3	TGTGCCAGCAGCTTAGTCGGGACAGTCTCTGGAAACACCATATATTTT	CASSLVGTVSGNTIYF
TRBV19	TRBD2	.	TRBJ2-1	TGTGCCAGTAGCACGGTTGGGACTAGCGCTCACTACAATGAGCAGTTCTTC	CASSTVGTSAHYNEQFF
TRBV7-6	TRBD1	.	TRBJ1-4	TGTGCCAGCAGCTTATTGGGGACAGGGGCGACTAATGAAAAACTGTTTTTT	CASSLLGTGATNEKLFF
TRBV2	TRBD1	.	TRBJ1-6	TGTGCCAGCAGTGAAAGACAGGGGATTGGTTCACCCCTCCACTTT	CASSERQGIGSPLHF
TRBV5-1	TRBD2	.	TRBJ2-3	TGCGCCAGCAGCGACATTCTAGCGGGACCAAGCACAGATACGCAGTATTTT	CASSDILAGPSTDTQYF
TRBV5-1	TRBD2	.	TRBJ2-7	TGCGCCAGCAAGGACGGCGGACTAGCGAGGACGAGCTCCTACGAGCAGTACTTC	CASKDGGLARTSSYEQYF
TRBV7-6	TRBD2	.	TRBJ2-3	TGTGCCAGCAGCCCAGGGACTAGCGGGAGCCGCTGGGGCACAGATACGCAGTATTTT	CASSPGTSGSRWGTDTQYF
TRBV25-1	TRBD2	.	TRBJ2-3	TGTGCCAGCAGTGAAAATGCGGCGGGAGAGGATACAGATACGCAGTATTTT	CASSENAAGEDTDTQYF
TRBV5-6	.	.	TRBJ2-5	TGTGCCAGCAGCTTGGAGGCTAGTAGTTACCAAGAGACCCAGTACTTC	CASSLEASSYQETQYF
TRBV21-1	.	.	TRBJ1-3	TGTGCCAGCAGCACTCGACAGCCCCGTTTATATTTT	CASSTRQPRLYF
TRBV6-6	TRBD1	.	TRBJ1-1	TGTGCCAGCAGTTACCTCCGGACAGGAAGAACTGAAGCTTTCTTT	CASSYLRTGRTEAFF
TRBV7-3	.	.	TRBJ2-1	TGTGCCAGCAGCTTAACCCAGCCGGGACTCTTCTCCTACAATGAGCAGTTCTTC	CASSLTQPGLFSYNEQFF
TRBV11-1	TRBD2	.	TRBJ2-7	TGTGCCAGCAGCCACGGGACTAGCGGTTCGGGGGAGCAGTACTTC	CASSHGTSGSGEQYF
TRBV7-9	.	.	TRBJ2-3	TGTGCCAGCAGCTTCCGGGCGGGACGGCTGGAAGATACGCAGTATTTT	CASSFRAGRLEDTQYF
TRBV11-2	.	.	TRBJ2-3	TGTGCCAGCAGCTTAGGGACTCGACTAACAGATACGCAGTATTTT	CASSLGTRLTDTQYF
TRBV19	TRBD2	few	TRBJ2-1	TGTGCCAGTACCCCCCGGGTTAGCGGGAGGAGCTCCTACAATGAGCAGTTCTTC	CASTPRVSGRSSYNEQFF
TRBV6-1	.	.	TRBJ2-1	TGTGCCAGCAGTGAATGGCTGTCAGGGCGGAGCCTCTACAATGAGCAGTTCTTC	CASSEWLSGRSLYNEQFF
TRBV19	.	.	TRBJ1-2	TGTGCCAGTAGTAAGACAGTCCTCTATGGCTACACCTTC	CASSKTVLYGYTF
TRBV7-2	TRBD2	.	TRBJ2-3	TGTGCCAGCAGCTCCCAGCGGGGCAGCACAGATACGCAGTATTTT	CASSSQRGSTDTQYF
TRBV5-4	TRBD1	few	TRBJ2-1	TGTGCCAGCAGCTTGCCCGGGACAGGGAACAATGAGCAGTTCTTC	CASSLPGTGNNEQFF
TRBV7-6	TRBD1	.	TRBJ1-4	TGTGCCAGCAGCTCGACAGGGGGCCATGAAAAACTGTTTTTT	CASSSTGGHEKLFF
TRBV10-3	.	.	TRBJ2-5	TGTGCCATCAGTGTTGGGGGGGGCGGTGGAGAGACCCAGTACTTC	CAISVGGGGGETQYF
TRBV6-1	.	.	TRBJ1-5	TGTGCCAGCAGTGAAAGGCGGGGGGTCCTGCCGCCCCAGCATTTT	CASSERRGVLPPQHF
TRBV10-3	TRBD1	.	TRBJ1-1	TGTGCCACCGCGGGGTCGGGACAGCTAGGAACTGAAGCTTTCTTT	CATAGSGQLGTEAFF
TRBV5-1	.	.	TRBJ2-1	TGCGCCAGCAGCTCAGGGCAGCCCTACAATGAGCAGTTCTTC	CASSSGQPYNEQFF
TRBV5-1	TRBD2	.	TRBJ2-4	TGCGCCAGCAGCCCCACCAGCGGGGGGACCAAAAACATTCAGTACTTC	CASSPTSGGTKNIQYF
TRBV19	TRBD1	.	TRBJ2-7	TGTGCCAGTAGTACGCCTAGAGCTGGACAGGGTCGGTACGAGCAGTACTTC	CASSTPRAGQGRYEQYF
TRBV6-5	.	once	TRBJ2-7	TGTGCCAGCAGTTACGGTCAGAACTACGAGCAGTACTTC	CASSYGQNYEQYF
TRBV27	TRBD1	few	TRBJ2-7	TGTGCCAGCAGTCCTTGGACAGGGGTTGACTACGAGCAGTACTTC	CASSPWTGVDYEQYF
TRBV19	TRBD1	.	TRBJ1-5	TGTGCCAGTATTGGGACAGGAGTACCCAATCAGCCCCAGCATTTT	CASIGTGVPNQPQHF
TRBV12-3/TRBV12-4	.	.	TRBJ2-7	TGTGCCAGCGCCAGACAAAACTCCTACGAGCAGTACTTC	CASARQNSYEQYF